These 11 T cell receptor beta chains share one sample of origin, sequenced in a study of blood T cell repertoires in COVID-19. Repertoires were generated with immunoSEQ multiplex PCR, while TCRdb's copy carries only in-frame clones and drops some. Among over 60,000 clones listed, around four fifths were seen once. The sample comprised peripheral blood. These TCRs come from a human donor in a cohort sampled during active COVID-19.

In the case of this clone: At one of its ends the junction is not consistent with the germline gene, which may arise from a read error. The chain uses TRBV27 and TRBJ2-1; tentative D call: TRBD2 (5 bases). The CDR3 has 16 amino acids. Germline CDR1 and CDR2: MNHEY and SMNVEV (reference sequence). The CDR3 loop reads CASSPLKRTTYNGQFF. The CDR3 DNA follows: TGTGCCAGCAGCCCCCTGAAGCGGACCACCTACAATGGGCAGTTCTTC.

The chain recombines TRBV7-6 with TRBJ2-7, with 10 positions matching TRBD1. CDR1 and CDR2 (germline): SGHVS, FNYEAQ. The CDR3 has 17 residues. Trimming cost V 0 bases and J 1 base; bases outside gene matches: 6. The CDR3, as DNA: TGTGCCAGCAGCTTAGCCCCCGAGGGACAGGGGTCCTACGAGCAGTACTTC. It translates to CASSLAPEGQGSYEQYF.

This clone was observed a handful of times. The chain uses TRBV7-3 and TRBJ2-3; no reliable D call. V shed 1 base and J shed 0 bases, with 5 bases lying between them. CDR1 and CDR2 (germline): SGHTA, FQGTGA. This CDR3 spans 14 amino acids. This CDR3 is CASSLSLSTDTQYF. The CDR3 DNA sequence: TGTGCCAGCAGCTTAAGTCTTAGCACAGATACGCAGTATTTT.

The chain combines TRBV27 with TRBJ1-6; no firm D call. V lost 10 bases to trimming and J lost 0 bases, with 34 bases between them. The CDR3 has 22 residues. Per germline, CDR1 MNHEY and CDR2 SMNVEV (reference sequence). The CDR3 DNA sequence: TGTGCCAACTCCCGGGTTTTATCTAAGCCTCTGCAGCTGTGCTCCTATAATTCACCCCTCCACTTT. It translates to CANSRVLSKPLQLCSYNSPLHF.

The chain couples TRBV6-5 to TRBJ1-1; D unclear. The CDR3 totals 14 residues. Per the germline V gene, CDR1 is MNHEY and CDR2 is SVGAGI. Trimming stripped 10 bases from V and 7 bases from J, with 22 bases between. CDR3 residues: CATNKGAANGEAFF. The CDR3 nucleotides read TGTGCCACTAATAAGGGAGCAGCCAACGGTGAAGCTTTCTTT.

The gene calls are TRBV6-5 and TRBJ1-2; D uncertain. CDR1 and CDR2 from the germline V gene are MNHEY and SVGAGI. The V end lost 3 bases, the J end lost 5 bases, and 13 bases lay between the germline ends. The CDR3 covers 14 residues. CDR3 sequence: CASSYGRQGYGYTF. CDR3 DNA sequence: TGTGCCAGCAGTTATGGGAGACAAGGTTATGGCTACACCTTC.

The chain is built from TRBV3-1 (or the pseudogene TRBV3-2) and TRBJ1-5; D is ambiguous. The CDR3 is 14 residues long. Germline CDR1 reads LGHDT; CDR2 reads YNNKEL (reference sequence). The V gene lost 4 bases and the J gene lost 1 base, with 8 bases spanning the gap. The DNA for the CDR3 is TGTGCCAGCAGCCCCACTCGCAGCAATCAGCCCCAGCATTTT. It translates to CASSPTRSNQPQHF.

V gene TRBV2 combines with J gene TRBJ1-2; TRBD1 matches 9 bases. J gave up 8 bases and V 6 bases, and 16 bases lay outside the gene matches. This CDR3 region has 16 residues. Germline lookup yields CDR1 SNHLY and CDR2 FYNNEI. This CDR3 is CASRITGGFALGGYTF. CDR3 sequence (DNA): TGTGCCAGCAGGATTACAGGGGGCTTCGCGCTAGGAGGCTACACCTTC.

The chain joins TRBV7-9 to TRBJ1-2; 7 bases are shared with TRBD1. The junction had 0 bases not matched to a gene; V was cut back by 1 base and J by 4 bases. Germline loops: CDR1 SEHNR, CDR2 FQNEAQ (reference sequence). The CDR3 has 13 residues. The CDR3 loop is CASSLDRGYGYTF. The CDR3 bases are TGTGCCAGCAGCTTAGACAGGGGCTATGGCTACACCTTC.

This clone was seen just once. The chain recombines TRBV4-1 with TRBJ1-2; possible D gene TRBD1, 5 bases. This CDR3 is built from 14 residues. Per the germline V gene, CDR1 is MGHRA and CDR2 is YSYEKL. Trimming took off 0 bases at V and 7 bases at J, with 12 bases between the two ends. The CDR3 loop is CASSQDWGGGGYTF. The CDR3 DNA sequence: TGCGCCAGCAGCCAAGATTGGGGGGGTGGTGGCTACACCTTC.

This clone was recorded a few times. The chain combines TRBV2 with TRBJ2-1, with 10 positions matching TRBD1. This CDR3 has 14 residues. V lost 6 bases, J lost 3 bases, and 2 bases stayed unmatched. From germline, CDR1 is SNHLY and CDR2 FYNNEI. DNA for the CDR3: TGTGCCAGCAGGCGGGACAGGGGCTACAATGAGCAGTTCTTC. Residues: CASRRDRGYNEQFF.